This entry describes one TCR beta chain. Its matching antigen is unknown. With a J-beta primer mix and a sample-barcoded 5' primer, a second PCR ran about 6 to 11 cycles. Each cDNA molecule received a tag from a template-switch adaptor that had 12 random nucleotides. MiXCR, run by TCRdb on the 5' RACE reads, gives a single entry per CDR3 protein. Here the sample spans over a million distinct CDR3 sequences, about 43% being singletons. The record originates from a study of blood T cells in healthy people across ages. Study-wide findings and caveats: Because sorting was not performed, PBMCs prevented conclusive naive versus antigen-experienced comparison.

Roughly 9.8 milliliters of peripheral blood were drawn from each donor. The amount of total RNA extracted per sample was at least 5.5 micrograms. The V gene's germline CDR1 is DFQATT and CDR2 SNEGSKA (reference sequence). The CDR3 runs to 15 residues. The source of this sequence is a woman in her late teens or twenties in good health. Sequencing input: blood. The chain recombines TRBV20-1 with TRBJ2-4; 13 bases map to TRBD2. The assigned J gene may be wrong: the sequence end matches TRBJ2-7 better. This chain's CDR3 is CSARVTSGGRYEQYF. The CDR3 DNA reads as TGCAGTGCTAGGGTGACTAGCGGGGGGCGGTACGAGCAGTACTTC.